This T cell receptor beta chain was profiled in a study of cytomegalovirus exposure and HLA in healthy donors. The CDR3 covers 16 residues. J gave up 0 bases and V 9 bases, and 13 bases lay outside the gene matches. Germline loops: CDR1 LNHNV, CDR2 YYDKDF (reference sequence). The PCR was carried out with 60 Vbeta primers and 13 Jbeta primers. Sequencing was performed with immunoSEQ multiplex PCR; in TCRdb, only in-frame clones are kept and a portion is missing. The sample lists more than 100,000 clones; 65% to 75% were seen once. Study outcomes and limitations: Sequence variants that were highly shared formed a cluster that was likely a sequencing artifact. Relative to equally common others, HLA-associated TCR beta chains showed greater clonal expansion in a later analysis.

Regarding this clone: What it recognizes is unknown.

This sequence joins TRBV15 and TRBJ2-7, with 8 nucleotides matching TRBD2. This clonotype was obtained from a woman between 50 and 59 years old in good health and CMV-seropositive. Sequencing used PBMCs. Here the CDR3 DNA reads TGTGCCACACAGATGGCGGGGGGCGTACTCTCCTACGAGCAGTACTTC. This translates into CATQMAGGVLSYEQYF.